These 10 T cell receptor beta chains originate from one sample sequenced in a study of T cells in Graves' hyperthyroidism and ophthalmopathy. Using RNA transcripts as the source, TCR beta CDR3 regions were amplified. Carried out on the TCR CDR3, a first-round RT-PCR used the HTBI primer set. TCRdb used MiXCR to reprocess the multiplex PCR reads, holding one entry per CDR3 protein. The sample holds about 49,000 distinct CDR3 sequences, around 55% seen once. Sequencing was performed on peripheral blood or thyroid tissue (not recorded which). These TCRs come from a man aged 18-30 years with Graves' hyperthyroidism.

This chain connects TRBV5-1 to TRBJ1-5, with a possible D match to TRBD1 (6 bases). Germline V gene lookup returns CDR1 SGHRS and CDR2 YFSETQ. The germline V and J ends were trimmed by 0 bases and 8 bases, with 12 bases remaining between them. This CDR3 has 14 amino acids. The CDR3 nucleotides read TGCGCCAGCAGCTTGGTGGGGGGCTCGGAGCCCCAGCATTTT. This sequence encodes CASSLVGGSEPQHF. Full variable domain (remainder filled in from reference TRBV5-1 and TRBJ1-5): KAGVTQTPRYLIKTRGQQVTLSCSPISGHRSVSWYQQTPGQGLQFLFEYFSETQRNKGNFPGRFSGRQFSNSRSEMNVSTLELGDSALYLCASSLVGGSEPQHFGDGTRLSIL.

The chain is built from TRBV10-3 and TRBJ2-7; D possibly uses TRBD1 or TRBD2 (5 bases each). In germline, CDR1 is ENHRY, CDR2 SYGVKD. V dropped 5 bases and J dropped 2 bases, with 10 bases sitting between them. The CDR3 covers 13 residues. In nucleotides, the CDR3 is TGTGCCATCAGTCGGGGCCGGGCCTACGAGCAGTACTTC. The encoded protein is CAISRGRAYEQYF.

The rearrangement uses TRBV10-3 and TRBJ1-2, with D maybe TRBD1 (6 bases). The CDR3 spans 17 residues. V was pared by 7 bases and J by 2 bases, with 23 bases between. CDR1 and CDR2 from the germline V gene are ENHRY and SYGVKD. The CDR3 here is CAITPWTVEPGNYGYTF. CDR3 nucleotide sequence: TGTGCCATCACTCCTTGGACAGTGGAGCCGGGAAACTATGGCTACACCTTC.

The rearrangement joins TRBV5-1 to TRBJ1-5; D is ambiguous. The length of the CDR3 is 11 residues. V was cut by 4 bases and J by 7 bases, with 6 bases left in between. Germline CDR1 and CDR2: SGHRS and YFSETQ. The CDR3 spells CASSPGQPQHF. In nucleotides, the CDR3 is TGCGCCAGCAGCCCGGGACAGCCCCAGCATTTT.

The CDR3 spells CASSLGGGQHTGELFF. DNA of the CDR3: TGTGCCAGCAGCTTAGGGGGGGGGCAACACACCGGGGAGCTGTTTTTT. This chain connects TRBV11-2 to TRBJ2-2; D might be TRBD2 (7 bases). The CDR3 is 16 amino acids. Germline V lookup: CDR1 SGHAT, CDR2 FQNNGV. V shed 1 base and J shed 3 bases, with 12 bases lying between them.

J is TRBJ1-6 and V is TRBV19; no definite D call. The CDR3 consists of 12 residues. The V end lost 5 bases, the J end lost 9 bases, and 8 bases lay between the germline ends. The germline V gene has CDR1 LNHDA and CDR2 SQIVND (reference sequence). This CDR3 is CASSRGSSPLHF. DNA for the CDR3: TGTGCCAGTAGTCGTGGAAGTTCACCCCTCCACTTT.

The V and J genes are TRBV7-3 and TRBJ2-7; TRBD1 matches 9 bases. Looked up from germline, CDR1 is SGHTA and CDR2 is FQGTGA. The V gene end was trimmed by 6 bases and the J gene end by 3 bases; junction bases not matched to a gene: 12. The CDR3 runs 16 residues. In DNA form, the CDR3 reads TGTGCCAGCAGTTCGGACAGGGGAATGTGTGGCTACGAGCAGTACTTC. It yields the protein CASSSDRGMCGYEQYF.

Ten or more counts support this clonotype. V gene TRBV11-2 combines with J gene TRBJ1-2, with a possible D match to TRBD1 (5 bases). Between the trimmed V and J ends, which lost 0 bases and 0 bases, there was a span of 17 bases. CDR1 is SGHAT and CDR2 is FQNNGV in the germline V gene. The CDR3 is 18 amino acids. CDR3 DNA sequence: TGTGCCAGCAGCTTAGACGACCCGACAGCCCTATCTAACTATGGCTACACCTTC. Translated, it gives CASSLDDPTALSNYGYTF.

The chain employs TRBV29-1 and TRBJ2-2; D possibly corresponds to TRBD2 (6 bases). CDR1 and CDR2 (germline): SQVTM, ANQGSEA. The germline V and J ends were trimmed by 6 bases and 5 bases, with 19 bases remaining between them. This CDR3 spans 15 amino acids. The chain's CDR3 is CSVRPGGELTGELFF. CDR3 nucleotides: TGCAGCGTGAGGCCCGGGGGAGAGCTAACCGGGGAGCTGTTTTTT.

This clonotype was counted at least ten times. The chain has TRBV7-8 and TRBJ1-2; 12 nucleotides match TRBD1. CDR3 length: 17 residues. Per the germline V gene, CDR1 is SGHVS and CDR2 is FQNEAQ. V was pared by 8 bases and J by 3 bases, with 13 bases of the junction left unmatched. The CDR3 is CASGSGTGGNRDYGYTF. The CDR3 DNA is TGTGCCAGCGGTTCGGGGACAGGGGGCAATCGGGACTATGGCTACACCTTC.